One sample yielded the 28 T cell receptor beta chains listed below, sequenced in a study of graft-versus-host responses after intestinal transplantation. These TCRs are of unknown antigen specificity. The assay was immunoSEQ multiplex PCR, and TCRdb's table has in-frame clones only and misses some. The top ten clones hold 6% to 9% of a sample with over 65,000 clones, approximately 90% of them seen once. This sample comprised unstimulated CD8+ T cells sorted from spleen or lymph node cells, obtained before transplant. The receptors here all came from a human donor who was the organ donor for an intestinal transplant.

As DNA, the CDR3 is TGTGCCAGCAGCTTAGGCACGGGCTACGAGCAGTACTTC. Amino acids: CASSLGTGYEQYF. The chain has TRBV11-3 and TRBJ2-7; D not certain. Trimming took 1 base from V and 3 from J, leaving 7 bases between them. The CDR3 has 13 residues. Germline CDR1 reads SGHNT; CDR2 reads YENEEA.

The CDR3 here is CASSVDAGRSSGNTIYF. CDR3 in DNA: TGTGCCAGCAGCGTAGATGCGGGCAGGAGCTCTGGAAACACCATATATTTT. The genes are TRBV9 and TRBJ1-3; unclear D gene. The germline V and J ends were trimmed by 0 bases and 0 bases, with 13 bases remaining between them. Looked up from germline, CDR1 is SGDLS and CDR2 is YYNGEE. This CDR3 has 17 residues. Variable domain in full (rest from reference TRBV9 and TRBJ1-3): DSGVTQTPKHLITATGQRVTLRCSPRSGDLSVYWYQQSLDQGLQFLIQYYNGEERAKGNILERFSAQQFPDLHSELNLSSLELGDSALYFCASSVDAGRSSGNTIYFGEGSWLTVV.

V gene TRBV7-9 combines with J gene TRBJ2-5; possible D gene TRBD2, 6 bases. The CDR3 loop spans 15 amino acids. V lost 3 bases and J 2 bases, leaving 13 bases between the germline ends. Germline lookup yields CDR1 SEHNR and CDR2 FQNEAQ (reference sequence). The CDR3 bases are TGTGCCAGCAGCTTCCCCGGACTATCACAAGAGACCCAGTACTTC. This gives the protein CASSFPGLSQETQYF.

The rearrangement uses TRBV28 and TRBJ2-2; 13 bases are a match to TRBD2. Germline CDR1 reads MDHEN; CDR2 reads SYDVKM. With V trimmed by 3 bases and J by 4 bases, 11 bases remained unmatched. The CDR3 covers 19 residues. CDR3 in amino acids: CASSFTGLAGVVGTGELFF. DNA for the CDR3: TGTGCCAGCAGTTTTACAGGACTAGCGGGAGTCGTGGGCACCGGGGAGCTGTTTTTT.

The genes are TRBV5-5 and TRBJ1-1; D unclear. Germline assignment: CDR1 SGHKS and CDR2 YYEKEE (reference sequence). The CDR3 has 13 amino acids. V lost 5 bases and J 5 bases, leaving 13 bases between the germline ends. The CDR3 sequence is CASSDLVGTEAFF. Here the CDR3 DNA reads TGTGCCAGCAGTGACTTGGTTGGGACTGAAGCTTTCTTT.

The chain carries TRBV27 and TRBJ1-1; D unclear. Germline-derived CDR1 and CDR2 are MNHEY and SMNVEV (reference sequence). Trimming stripped 6 bases from V and 2 bases from J, with 10 bases between. The CDR3 runs to 13 residues. CDR3: CASSSYGNTEAFF. The CDR3 DNA follows: TGTGCCAGCAGCTCTTACGGAAACACTGAAGCTTTCTTT.

This clone was seen only a few times. This chain uses TRBV5-1 with TRBJ2-7; D may be TRBD1 (5 bases). V was cut by 4 bases and J by 3 bases, with 20 bases left in between. The CDR3 covers 16 residues. Germline CDR1 is SGHRS and CDR2 is YFSETQ. CDR3 nucleotide sequence: TGCGCCAGCAGCCACCATGACCCGACAGTTTACTACGAGCAGTACTTC. The encoded protein is CASSHHDPTVYYEQYF.

This clone was detected once. V is TRBV7-6 and J is TRBJ2-1, with no clear D. Germline V lookup: CDR1 SGHVS, CDR2 FNYEAQ. The CDR3 covers 12 residues. The germline V and J ends were trimmed by 5 bases and 3 bases, with 5 bases remaining between them. For the CDR3, the DNA is TGTGCCAGCAGCCCGGACTACAATGAGCAGTTCTTC. Translated, it gives CASSPDYNEQFF.

This clone was picked up one time. V is TRBV27 and J is TRBJ1-1, with no clear D. The germline gives CDR1 MNHEY, CDR2 SMNVEV (reference sequence). This CDR3 region has 15 residues. V was trimmed by 3 bases and J by 10 bases, leaving 21 bases between them. CDR3 sequence reads: CASSLGGPPRSGAFF. The CDR3 DNA sequence: TGTGCCAGCAGTTTGGGCGGCCCCCCCCGGAGTGGAGCTTTCTTT.

CDR3: CASSAKGLAYTDTQYF. In nucleotides, the CDR3 is TGTGCCAGCAGCGCGAAAGGACTAGCGTACACAGATACGCAGTATTTT. The rearrangement uses TRBV9 and TRBJ2-3, with 9 bases aligning to TRBD2. This CDR3 has 16 residues. The germline gives CDR1 SGDLS, CDR2 YYNGEE. Germline trimming cut 3 bases from V and 2 bases from J; bases unmatched to any gene: 7.

This chain uses TRBV10-3 with TRBJ2-7, with 11 bases identical to TRBD1. V was pared by 6 bases and J by 2 bases, with 3 bases of the junction left unmatched. The germline V gene encodes CDR1 ENHRY and CDR2 SYGVKD. The CDR3 extends over 14 amino acids. The CDR3 bases are TGTGCCATCAGGCCGGGACAGGGGGCCTACGAGCAGTACTTC. It specifies CAIRPGQGAYEQYF.

The rearrangement links TRBV9 to TRBJ2-1, with D unresolved. Germline loops: CDR1 SGDLS, CDR2 YYNGEE. This CDR3 is built from 12 residues. The ends were cut back, 3 bases at V and 9 bases at J, with 10 bases in the middle. CDR3 sequence (DNA): TGTGCCAGCAGCGCGTACGGCGTTGAGCAGTTCTTC. As protein: CASSAYGVEQFF.

The CDR3 DNA is TGTGCCAGCAGCTTAGGACTAGCGGGAGGGGGTAGCTCCTACAATGAGCAGTTCTTC. It is translated as CASSLGLAGGGSSYNEQFF. V usage is TRBV13 and J usage is TRBJ2-1; 13 nucleotides line up with TRBD2. Germline V gives CDR1 PRHDT, CDR2 FYEKMQ (reference sequence). The CDR3 is made up of 19 amino acids. Germline trimming cut 0 bases from V and 0 bases from J; bases unmatched to any gene: 5.

The chain joins TRBV19 to TRBJ2-1; TRBD2 matches 8 bases. Trimming took 1 base from V and 8 from J; bases not matched to a gene: 4. The germline CDR1 and CDR2 sequences are LNHDA and SQIVND (reference sequence). The CDR3 runs 14 residues. The CDR3 sequence: CASSIGLARHEQFF. The CDR3, as DNA: TGTGCCAGTAGTATAGGACTAGCGAGACATGAGCAGTTCTTC.

This rearrangement joins TRBV29-1 to TRBJ1-2, with D perhaps matching TRBD1 (6 bases). The V and J ends lost 1 base and 9 bases respectively, with 9 bases between them. The CDR3 has 11 amino acids. In germline, CDR1 is SQVTM, CDR2 ANQGSEA. The CDR3 nucleotides are TGCAGCGTTGAAGGTGGGGGGCGCTACACCTTC. Its protein is CSVEGGGRYTF.

The chain couples TRBV6-5 to TRBJ1-6; D gene ambiguous. Germline V gene sequence: CDR1 MNHEY, CDR2 SVGAGI. V lost 3 bases to trimming and J lost 8 bases, with 8 bases between them. This CDR3 is 13 amino acids long. The CDR3 DNA follows: TGTGCCAGCAGTTATGTCCCGGATTCACCCCTCCACTTT. It yields the protein CASSYVPDSPLHF.

For the CDR3, the DNA is TGTGCCAGCACCTCAACGGTAGAGGGCTACGAGCAGTACTTC. Its protein product is CASTSTVEGYEQYF. The rearrangement uses TRBV7-2 and TRBJ2-7, with D perhaps TRBD2 (5 bases). The germline V and J ends were trimmed by 7 bases and 3 bases, with 16 bases remaining between them. The germline gives CDR1 SGHTA, CDR2 FQGNSA. The CDR3 has 14 amino acids.

The chain employs TRBV19 and TRBJ2-5; 7 bases align to TRBD1. There are 13 residues in the CDR3. Unmatched junction bases numbered 3, after V lost 4 bases and J lost 4 bases. Germline loops: CDR1 LNHDA, CDR2 SQIVND (reference sequence). The chain's CDR3 is CASSTRQGETQYF. In nucleotides, the CDR3 is TGTGCCAGTAGTACTCGACAGGGAGAGACCCAGTACTTC.

This sequence joins TRBV6-5 and TRBJ2-1; D is ambiguous. Germline V gives CDR1 MNHEY, CDR2 SVGAGI. Deletions cut 5 bases from V and 6 bases from J, with 8 bases between. The CDR3 runs 12 residues. CDR3 amino acids: CASSDMTNEQFF. The DNA for the CDR3 is TGTGCCAGCAGTGACATGACCAATGAGCAGTTCTTC.

The table lists this clone with a count of one. The chain combines TRBV9 with TRBJ2-3, with D uncertain. The V and J ends lost 0 bases and 4 bases respectively, with 9 bases between them. CDR1 SGDLS and CDR2 YYNGEE come from the germline V gene. The CDR3 covers 14 residues. CDR3 nucleotides: TGTGCCAGCAGCGTAGGGGGTGAGGCAGATACGCAGTATTTT. Its protein is CASSVGGEADTQYF. Using reference TRBV9 and TRBJ2-3 for the parts outside the CDR3, the full variable domain is DSGVTQTPKHLITATGQRVTLRCSPRSGDLSVYWYQQSLDQGLQFLIQYYNGEERAKGNILERFSAQQFPDLHSELNLSSLELGDSALYFCASSVGGEADTQYFGPGTRLTVL.

This clone was observed once. This chain links TRBV4-1 with TRBJ1-1; D gene uncertain. The V gene's germline CDR1 is MGHRA and CDR2 YSYEKL. CDR3 length equals 13 residues. Trimming stripped 3 bases from V and 11 bases from J, with 16 bases between. The CDR3 bases are TGCGCCAGCAGCCACGAGGGCACTTTGGAGGCTTTCTTT. It translates to CASSHEGTLEAFF.

The CDR3 DNA follows: TGCGCCAGCAGCATCCGACAGGGGGGCGGCTACACCTTC. This encodes CASSIRQGGGYTF. The chain is built from TRBV5-1 and TRBJ1-2; 9 bases agree with TRBD1. The CDR3 totals 13 residues. Germline loops: CDR1 SGHRS, CDR2 YFSETQ. Trimming took 4 bases from V and 8 from J; bases not matched to a gene: 6. The full variable domain, with the rest looked up from reference TRBV5-1 and TRBJ1-2, is KAGVTQTPRYLIKTRGQQVTLSCSPISGHRSVSWYQQTPGQGLQFLFEYFSETQRNKGNFPGRFSGRQFSNSRSEMNVSTLELGDSALYLCASSIRQGGGYTFGSGTRLTVV.

V and J are TRBV5-1 and TRBJ2-7; D perhaps matches TRBD1 (6 bases). Trimming pared 4 bases from V and 2 bases from J, leaving 10 bases between. Germline V gene data show CDR1 as SGHRS and CDR2 as YFSETQ. This CDR3 has 13 amino acids. CDR3: CASSGGPTYEQYF. The CDR3 DNA sequence: TGCGCCAGCAGCGGGGGCCCTACCTACGAGCAGTACTTC.

The genes are TRBV5-4 and TRBJ2-5, with 11 nucleotides matching TRBD2. The J segment lost 2 bases and the V segment lost 3 bases, leaving 9 bases of the junction unmatched. The CDR3 covers 17 residues. Germline-derived CDR1 and CDR2 are SGHNT and YYREEE (reference sequence). The CDR3 sequence: CASSSLPRTSGQETQYF. The CDR3 DNA reads as TGTGCCAGCAGCTCGCTACCCCGGACTAGCGGGCAAGAGACCCAGTACTTC.

The rearrangement links TRBV7-2 to TRBJ2-7; the match to TRBD1 covers 11 bases. The CDR3 extends over 14 amino acids. Germline assignment: CDR1 SGHTA and CDR2 FQGNSA. Unmatched junction bases numbered 6, after V lost 7 bases and J lost 4 bases. CDR3 nucleotide sequence: TGTGCCAGCACGGAGGGACAGGGGGGATACGAGCAGTACTTC. This codes for CASTEGQGGYEQYF.

This clone was found once. The CDR3 here is CASSGERANTEAFF. CDR3 DNA sequence: TGTGCCAGCTCGGGGGAGCGGGCGAACACTGAAGCTTTCTTT. V and J are TRBV6-5 and TRBJ1-1; D perhaps matches TRBD1 (5 bases). Germline V gene data show CDR1 as MNHEY and CDR2 as SVGAGI. The CDR3 is 14 amino acids. V was clipped by 8 bases and J by 1 base, with 14 bases between them.

The chain links TRBV27 to TRBJ2-3, with no clear D. Trimming cost V 7 bases and J 0 bases, with 11 bases left between them. The V gene's germline CDR1 is MNHEY and CDR2 SMNVEV (reference sequence). This CDR3 region has 14 residues. The DNA of the CDR3 is TGTGCCAGCACCAGCGCAAGAAGCACAGATACGCAGTATTTT. Translation gives CASTSARSTDTQYF.

The CDR3 DNA follows: TGTGCCAGCAGCCCCTGGACGAGCGACAACACCGGGGAGCTGTTTTTT. This sequence encodes CASSPWTSDNTGELFF. The V and J genes are TRBV11-3 and TRBJ2-2; D is unclear. The CDR3 spans 16 residues. Between the trimmed V and J ends, which lost 5 bases and 2 bases, there was a span of 15 bases. The germline CDR1 and CDR2 sequences are SGHNT and YENEEA.